A single TCR beta chain is shown here with its context. Its antigen remains unidentified. The CDR3 totals 14 residues. Trimming stripped 3 bases from V and 1 base from J, with 11 bases between. The V gene's germline CDR1 is SQVTM and CDR2 ANQGSEA. This sample was included in a study of STAT5B mutations in CD4+ large granular lymphocyte leukemia. Overall study results and limits: Patient CD4-sorted repertoires stayed more clonal than healthy ones after leukemic-clone removal.

Repertoires were generated with immunoSEQ multiplex PCR, while TCRdb's copy carries only in-frame clones and drops some. The sample holds about 2,200 clones, 80% to 90% seen once. V usage is TRBV29-1 and J usage is TRBJ2-3; D could derive from TRBD1 or TRBD2 (6 bases each). This TCR came from a woman aged 70 to 79 with CD4+ T-cell large granular lymphocyte leukemia. Sequencing used PBMCs. CDR3 sequence (DNA): TGCAGCGTTGACTTGGAGGGGGGCACAGATACGCAGTATTTT. Amino acids: CSVDLEGGTDTQYF.